Below, one T cell receptor (beta chain) is given with its context. Its antigen remains unidentified. This PCR relied on a set of 60 Vbeta primers and 13 Jbeta primers. Generated by immunoSEQ multiplex PCR, the TCRdb table keeps only in-frame clones and is missing some. The data show some 130,000 clones, with 63% seen just once and more than 8.5% held by the top ten. This entry is derived from a study of cytomegalovirus exposure and HLA in healthy donors. On the study more broadly: Early release data held about 92 million unique TCRs from HLA-typed donors.

The CDR3 has 13 residues. Trimming stripped 8 bases from V and 1 base from J, with 10 bases between. Per the germline V gene, CDR1 is MNHNS and CDR2 is SASEGT. Study-wide findings and caveats: In a later analysis, at a false discovery rate of 0.05, 15,000 to 20,000 TCR beta sequences matched HLA alleles. In vitro confirmation showed a few CMV-associated chains to be CMV antigen specific. Presence/absence analyses treated sequencing depth as roughly uniform across donors.

Sequencing was done on a sample of PBMCs. The source is a man aged 40-50 years in good health and CMV-seropositive. The rearrangement uses TRBV6-1 and TRBJ2-3, with a possible D match to TRBD1 (6 bases). The CDR3, as DNA: TGTGCCAGCCAGGCAGGGGGCACAGATACGCAGTATTTT. This encodes CASQAGGTDTQYF.